This T cell receptor beta chain was captured in a study of blood T cells in healthy people across ages. This clonotype was observed a few times. Primers used in a second PCR of roughly 6 to 11 cycles were a sample-barcoded 5' primer and a J-beta primer mix. TCRdb reprocessed the 5' RACE reads via MiXCR and lists one record per CDR3 protein. This sample carries around 1,000,000 distinct CDR3 sequences, 35% to 40% of them seen once, and the ten largest clones take around 13%. CDR1 is MNHEY, CDR2 SVGAGI, per germline. The CDR3 runs to 14 residues. Trimming took 0 bases from V and 4 from J, leaving 10 bases between them.

The V and J genes are TRBV6-5 and TRBJ2-7; D may be TRBD1 or TRBD2 (5 bases each). This TCR came from a man aged 18 to 29 in good health. Source material: blood. CDR3 DNA: TGTGCCAGCAGTTACTCCGGGACCCAATACGAGCAGTACTTC. It yields the protein CASSYSGTQYEQYF.